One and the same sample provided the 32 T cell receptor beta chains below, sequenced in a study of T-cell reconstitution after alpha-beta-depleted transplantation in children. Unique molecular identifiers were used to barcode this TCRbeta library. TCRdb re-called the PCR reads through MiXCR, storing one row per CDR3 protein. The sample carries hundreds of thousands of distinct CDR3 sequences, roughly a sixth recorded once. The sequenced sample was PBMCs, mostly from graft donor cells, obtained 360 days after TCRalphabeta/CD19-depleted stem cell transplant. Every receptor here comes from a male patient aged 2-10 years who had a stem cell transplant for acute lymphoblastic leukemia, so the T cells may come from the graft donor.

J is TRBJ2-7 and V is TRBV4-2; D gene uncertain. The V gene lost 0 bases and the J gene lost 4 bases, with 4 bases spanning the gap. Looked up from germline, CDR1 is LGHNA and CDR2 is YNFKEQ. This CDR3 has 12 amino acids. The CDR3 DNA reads TGTGCCAGCAGCCAAGATATATACGAGCAGTACTTC. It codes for CASSQDIYEQYF.

The CDR3, as DNA: TGTGCCAGCAGCCAAAAAAACCAATTAACCAAAAACATTCAGTACTTC. It is translated as CASSQKNQLTKNIQYF. V gene TRBV7-9 combines with J gene TRBJ2-4; D uncertain. The CDR3 consists of 16 residues. Trimming stripped 5 bases from V and 2 bases from J, with 16 bases between. Looked up from germline, CDR1 is SEHNR and CDR2 is FQNEAQ (reference sequence).

In DNA form, the CDR3 reads TGTGCCAGCAGCCTGGACGGATACAATCAGCCCCAGCATTTT. Protein sequence: CASSLDGYNQPQHF. The gene calls are TRBV3-1 and TRBJ1-5; D is ambiguous. V lost 4 bases and J 3 bases, leaving 10 bases between the germline ends. The CDR3 runs 14 residues. Germline V gene lookup returns CDR1 LGHDT and CDR2 YNNKEL (reference sequence).

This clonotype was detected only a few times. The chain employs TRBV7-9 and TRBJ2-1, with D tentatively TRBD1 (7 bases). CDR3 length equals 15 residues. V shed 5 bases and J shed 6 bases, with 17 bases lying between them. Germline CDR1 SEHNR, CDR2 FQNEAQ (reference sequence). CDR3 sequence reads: CASSPRQGAGNEQFF. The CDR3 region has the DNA TGTGCCAGCAGCCCGAGACAGGGAGCGGGCAATGAGCAGTTCTTC.

CDR3 protein: CSAAALSNYGYTF. The DNA for the CDR3 is TGCAGTGCTGCGGCCCTTTCGAACTATGGCTACACCTTC. V and J are TRBV20-1 and TRBJ1-2; D not resolved. CDR3 size: 13 residues. Deletions cut 5 bases from V and 2 bases from J, with 12 bases between. CDR1 and CDR2 (germline): DFQATT, SNEGSKA (reference sequence).

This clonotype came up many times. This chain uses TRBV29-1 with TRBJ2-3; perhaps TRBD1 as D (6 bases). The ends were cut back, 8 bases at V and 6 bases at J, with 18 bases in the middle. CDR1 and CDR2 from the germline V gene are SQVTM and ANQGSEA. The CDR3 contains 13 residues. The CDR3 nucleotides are TGCAGCTCCTCCGGACAGACGATCGATACGCAGTATTTT. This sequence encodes CSSSGQTIDTQYF.

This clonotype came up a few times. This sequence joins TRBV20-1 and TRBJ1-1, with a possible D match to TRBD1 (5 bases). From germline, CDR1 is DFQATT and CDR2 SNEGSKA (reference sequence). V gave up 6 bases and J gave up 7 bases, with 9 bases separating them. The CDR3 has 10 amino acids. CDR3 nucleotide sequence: TGCAGTGCACCAGACAGTGAAGCTTTCTTT. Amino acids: CSAPDSEAFF.

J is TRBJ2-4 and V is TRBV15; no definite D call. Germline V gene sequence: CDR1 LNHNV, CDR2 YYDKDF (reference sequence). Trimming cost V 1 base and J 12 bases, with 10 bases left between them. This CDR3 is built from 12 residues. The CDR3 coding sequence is TGTGCCACCAGCAGAGTAGGAGAGCGTCAGTACTTC. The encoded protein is CATSRVGERQYF.

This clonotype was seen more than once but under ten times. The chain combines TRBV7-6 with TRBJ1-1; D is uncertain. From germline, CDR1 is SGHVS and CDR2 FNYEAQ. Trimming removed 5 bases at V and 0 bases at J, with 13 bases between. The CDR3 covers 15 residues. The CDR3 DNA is TGTGCCAGCAGCCCGATCGCGCAGGTGAACACTGAAGCTTTCTTT. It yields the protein CASSPIAQVNTEAFF.

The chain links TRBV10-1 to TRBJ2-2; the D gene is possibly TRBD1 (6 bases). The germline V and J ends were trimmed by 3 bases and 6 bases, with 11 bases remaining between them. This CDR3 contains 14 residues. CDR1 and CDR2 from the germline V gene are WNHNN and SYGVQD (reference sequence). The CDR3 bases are TGCGCCAGCAGTGACCAACAGGGATCCGGGGAGCTGTTTTTT. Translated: CASSDQQGSGELFF.

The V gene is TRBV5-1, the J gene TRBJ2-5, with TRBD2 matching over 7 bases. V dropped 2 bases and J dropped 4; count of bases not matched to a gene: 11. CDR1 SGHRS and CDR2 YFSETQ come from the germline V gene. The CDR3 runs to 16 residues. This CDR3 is CASSLQPGPGGETQYF. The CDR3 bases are TGCGCCAGCAGCTTACAACCCGGACCGGGGGGAGAGACCCAGTACTTC.

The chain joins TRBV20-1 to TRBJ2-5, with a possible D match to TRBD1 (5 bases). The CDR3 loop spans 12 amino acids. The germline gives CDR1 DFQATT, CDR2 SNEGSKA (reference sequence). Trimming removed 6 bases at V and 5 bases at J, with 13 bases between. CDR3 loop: CSAADSGETQYF. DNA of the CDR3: TGCAGTGCGGCCGACAGTGGGGAGACCCAGTACTTC.

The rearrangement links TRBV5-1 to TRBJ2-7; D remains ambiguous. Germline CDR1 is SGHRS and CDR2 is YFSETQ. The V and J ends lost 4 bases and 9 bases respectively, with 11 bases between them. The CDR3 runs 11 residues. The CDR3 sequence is CASSTFARQYF. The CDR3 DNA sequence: TGCGCCAGCAGCACATTCGCACGGCAGTACTTC.

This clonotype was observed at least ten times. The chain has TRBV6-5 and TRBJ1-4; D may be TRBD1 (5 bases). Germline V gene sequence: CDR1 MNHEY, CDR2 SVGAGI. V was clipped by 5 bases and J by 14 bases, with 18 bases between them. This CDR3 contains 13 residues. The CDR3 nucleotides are TGTGCCAGCAGTATGTCCGGGGCCGGAGGGCTGTTTTTT. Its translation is CASSMSGAGGLFF.

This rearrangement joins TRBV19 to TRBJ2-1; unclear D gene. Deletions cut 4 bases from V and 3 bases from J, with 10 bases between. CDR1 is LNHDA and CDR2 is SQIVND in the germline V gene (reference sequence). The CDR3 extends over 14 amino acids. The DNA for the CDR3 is TGTGCCAGTAGTACCGCGACTGGCTACAATGAGCAGTTCTTC. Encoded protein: CASSTATGYNEQFF.

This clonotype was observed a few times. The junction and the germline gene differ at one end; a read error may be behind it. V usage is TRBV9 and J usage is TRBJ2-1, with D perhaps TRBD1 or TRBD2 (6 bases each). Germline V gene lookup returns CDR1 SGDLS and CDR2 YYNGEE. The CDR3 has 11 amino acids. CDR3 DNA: TGTGCCAGCAGCGTAGAAGGGGGGCCCATCTTC. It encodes CASSVEGGPIF. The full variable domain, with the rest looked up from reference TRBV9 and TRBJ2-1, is DSGVTQTPKHLITATGQRVTLRCSPRSGDLSVYWYQQSLDQGLQFLIQYYNGEERAKGNILERFSAQQFPDLHSELNLSSLELGDSALYFCASSVEGGPIFGPGTRLTVL.

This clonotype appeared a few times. CDR3 protein: CASSVSNYGYTF. CDR3 DNA: TGTGCCAGCAGCGTTTCTAACTATGGCTACACCTTC. The chain couples TRBV9 to TRBJ1-2; D call uncertain. The germline V and J ends were trimmed by 2 bases and 0 bases, with 2 bases remaining between them. Looked up from germline, CDR1 is SGDLS and CDR2 is YYNGEE. This CDR3 has 12 amino acids. Complete variable domain (other parts from reference TRBV9 and TRBJ1-2): DSGVTQTPKHLITATGQRVTLRCSPRSGDLSVYWYQQSLDQGLQFLIQYYNGEERAKGNILERFSAQQFPDLHSELNLSSLELGDSALYFCASSVSNYGYTFGSGTRLTVV.

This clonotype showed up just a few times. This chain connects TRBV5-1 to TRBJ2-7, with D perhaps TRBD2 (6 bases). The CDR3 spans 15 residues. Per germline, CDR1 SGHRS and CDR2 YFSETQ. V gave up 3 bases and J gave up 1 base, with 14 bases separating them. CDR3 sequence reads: CASSSEGRPSYEQYF. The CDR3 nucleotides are TGCGCCAGCAGCTCGGAGGGCAGACCTTCCTACGAGCAGTACTTC. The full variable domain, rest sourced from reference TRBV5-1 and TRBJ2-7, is KAGVTQTPRYLIKTRGQQVTLSCSPISGHRSVSWYQQTPGQGLQFLFEYFSETQRNKGNFPGRFSGRQFSNSRSEMNVSTLELGDSALYLCASSSEGRPSYEQYFGPGTRLTVT.

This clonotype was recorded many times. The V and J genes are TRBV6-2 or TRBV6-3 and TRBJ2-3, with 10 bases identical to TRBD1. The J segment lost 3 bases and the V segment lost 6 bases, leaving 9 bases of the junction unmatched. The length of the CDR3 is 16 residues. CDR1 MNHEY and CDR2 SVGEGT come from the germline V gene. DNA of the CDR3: TGTGCCAGCAGCTTACGTTCGGGACAGGGGACAGATACGCAGTATTTT. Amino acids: CASSLRSGQGTDTQYF.

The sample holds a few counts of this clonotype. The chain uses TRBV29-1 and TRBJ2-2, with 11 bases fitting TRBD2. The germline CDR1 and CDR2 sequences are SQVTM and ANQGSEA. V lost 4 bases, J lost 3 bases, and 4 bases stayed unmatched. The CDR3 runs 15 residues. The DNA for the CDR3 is TGCAGCGTTGTAGCGGGGGGGATCCACACCGGGGAGCTGTTTTTT. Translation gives CSVVAGGIHTGELFF.

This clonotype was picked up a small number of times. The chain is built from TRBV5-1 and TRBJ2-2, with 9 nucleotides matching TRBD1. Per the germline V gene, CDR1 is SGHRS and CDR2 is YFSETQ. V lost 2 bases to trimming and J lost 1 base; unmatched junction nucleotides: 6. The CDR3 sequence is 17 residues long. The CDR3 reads CASSFLPGQGNTGELFF. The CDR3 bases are TGCGCCAGCAGCTTCTTACCGGGACAGGGGAACACCGGGGAGCTGTTTTTT.

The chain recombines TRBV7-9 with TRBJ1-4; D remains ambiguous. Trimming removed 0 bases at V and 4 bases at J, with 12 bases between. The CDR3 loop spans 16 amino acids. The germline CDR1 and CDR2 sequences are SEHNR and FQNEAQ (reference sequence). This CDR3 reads CASSLAASGYNEKLFF. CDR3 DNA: TGTGCCAGCAGCTTAGCGGCCTCCGGATATAATGAAAAACTGTTTTTT. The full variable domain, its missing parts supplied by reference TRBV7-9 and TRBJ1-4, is DTGVSQNPRHKITKRGQNVTFRCDPISEHNRLYWYRQTLGQGPEFLTYFQNEAQLEKSRLLSDRFSAERPKGSFSTLEIQRTEQGDSAMYLCASSLAASGYNEKLFFGSGTQLSVL.

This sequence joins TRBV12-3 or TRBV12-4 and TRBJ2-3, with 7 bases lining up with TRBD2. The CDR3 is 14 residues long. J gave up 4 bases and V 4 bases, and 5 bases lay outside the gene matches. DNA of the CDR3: TGTGCCAGCAGTTCTCTCCGGGGGGCAGATACGCAGTATTTT. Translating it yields CASSSLRGADTQYF.

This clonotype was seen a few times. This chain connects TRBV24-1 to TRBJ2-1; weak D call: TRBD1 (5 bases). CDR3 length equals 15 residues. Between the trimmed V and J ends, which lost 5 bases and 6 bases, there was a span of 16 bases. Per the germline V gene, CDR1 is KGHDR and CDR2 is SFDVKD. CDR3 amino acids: CATSAPFQGSNEQFF. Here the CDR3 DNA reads TGTGCCACCAGTGCCCCATTTCAGGGATCCAATGAGCAGTTCTTC.

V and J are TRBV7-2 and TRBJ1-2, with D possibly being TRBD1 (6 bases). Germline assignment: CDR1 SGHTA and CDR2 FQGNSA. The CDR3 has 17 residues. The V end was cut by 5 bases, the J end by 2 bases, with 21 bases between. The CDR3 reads CASSPLLPQGSNYGYTF. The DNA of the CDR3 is TGTGCCAGCAGCCCCCTTCTTCCCCAGGGGTCCAACTATGGCTACACCTTC.

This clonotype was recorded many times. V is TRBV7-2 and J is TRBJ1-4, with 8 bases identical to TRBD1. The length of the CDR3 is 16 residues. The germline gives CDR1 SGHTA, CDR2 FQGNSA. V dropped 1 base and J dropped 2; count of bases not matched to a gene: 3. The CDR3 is CASSLGHRGTNEKLFF. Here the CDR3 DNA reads TGTGCCAGCAGCTTAGGCCACAGGGGGACTAATGAAAAACTGTTTTTT.

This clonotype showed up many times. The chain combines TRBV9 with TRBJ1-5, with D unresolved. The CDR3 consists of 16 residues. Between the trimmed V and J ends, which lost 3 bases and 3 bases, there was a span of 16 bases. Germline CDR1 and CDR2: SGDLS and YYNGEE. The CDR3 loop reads CASSASTGSSNQPQHF. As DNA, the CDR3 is TGTGCCAGCAGCGCATCTACTGGGTCTTCCAATCAGCCCCAGCATTTT.

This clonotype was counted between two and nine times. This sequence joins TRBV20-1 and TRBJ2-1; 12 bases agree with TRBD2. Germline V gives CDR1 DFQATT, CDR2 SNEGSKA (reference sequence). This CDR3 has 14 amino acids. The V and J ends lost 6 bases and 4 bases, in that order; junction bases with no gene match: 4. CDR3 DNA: TGCAGTGCCAGGACTAGCGGGACTTACAATGAGCAGTTCTTC. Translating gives CSARTSGTYNEQFF.

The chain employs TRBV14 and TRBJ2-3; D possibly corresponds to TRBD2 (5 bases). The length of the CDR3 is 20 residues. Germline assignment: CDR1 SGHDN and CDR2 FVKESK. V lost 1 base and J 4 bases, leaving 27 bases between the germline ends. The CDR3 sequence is CASSQGDGGPRSAVPDTQYF. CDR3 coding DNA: TGTGCCAGCAGCCAAGGGGATGGAGGCCCGCGGTCCGCCGTCCCAGATACGCAGTATTTT.

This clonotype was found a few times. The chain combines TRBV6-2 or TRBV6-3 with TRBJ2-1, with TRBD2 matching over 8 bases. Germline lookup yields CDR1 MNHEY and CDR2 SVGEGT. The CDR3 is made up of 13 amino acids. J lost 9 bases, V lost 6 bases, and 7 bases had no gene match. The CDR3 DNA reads TGTGCCAGCAGCCGGACTAGCCGATTTGAGCAGTTCTTC. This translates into CASSRTSRFEQFF.

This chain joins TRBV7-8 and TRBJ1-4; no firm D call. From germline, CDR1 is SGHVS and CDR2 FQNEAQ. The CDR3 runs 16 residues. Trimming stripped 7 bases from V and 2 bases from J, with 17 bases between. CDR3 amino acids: CASTQLATETNEKLFF. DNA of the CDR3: TGTGCCAGCACCCAGCTTGCAACGGAGACTAATGAAAAACTGTTTTTT.

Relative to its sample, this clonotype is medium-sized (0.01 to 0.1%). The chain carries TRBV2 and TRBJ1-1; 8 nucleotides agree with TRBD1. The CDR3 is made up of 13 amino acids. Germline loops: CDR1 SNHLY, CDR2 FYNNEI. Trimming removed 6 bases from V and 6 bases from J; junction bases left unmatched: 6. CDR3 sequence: CASRPDRGAEAFF. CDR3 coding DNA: TGTGCCAGCAGGCCCGACAGGGGCGCTGAAGCTTTCTTT.